Here is one TCR beta chain with its context. The protocol was immunoSEQ multiplex PCR, while the TCRdb copy is restricted to in-frame clones and leaves out a portion. The table lists approximately 160,000 clones, about four fifths of them singletons. This entry belongs to a study of PD-1 blockade in classical Hodgkin lymphoma. All trial patients relapsed after autologous stem cell transplantation. The receptor's source is a human donor with classical Hodgkin lymphoma. The source was peripheral blood mononuclear cells (PBMCs), collected before the second cycle of nivolumab.

As DNA, the CDR3 is TGTGCCATCAGTGAGTCTGGGGGATTAATCCAAAACATTCAGTACTTC. Translating gives CAISESGGLIQNIQYF. The rearrangement joins TRBV10-3 to TRBJ2-4; D tentatively fits TRBD1 or TRBD2 (5 bases each). CDR3 length equals 16 residues. Deletions cut 0 bases from V and 5 bases from J, with 14 bases between. CDR1 is ENHRY and CDR2 is SYGVKD in the germline V gene.